This T cell receptor beta chain appears in the sequencing data of a study of control samples from healthy donors and cancer patients (dated by TCRdb to the early 2020s). Library method: the immunoSEQ multiplex PCR assay. What TCRdb holds here is the immuneACCESS table cut down to in-frame rearrangements. Part of the clones is not present; checked against another copy, under half of the missing clones reflect an unresolved V gene, and the others are unexplained. The sample has some 13,000 clones on record, around 94% of them singletons. The ten largest clones take up more than 20% of the sample. Trimming takes 4 bases off V and 4 bases off J; junction bases not matched to a gene: 6. Its CDR3 holds 15 amino acids, cysteine through phenylalanine. Only the CDR3 part of the read is kept: 45 bases, read in frame from the first base. Looking up the germline V gene yields CDR1 MRHNA and CDR2 SNTAGT. Points on this clone: Its antigen is not yet known. No quality values exist for individual bases; no much larger clone is one base distant.

The receptor chain draws on TRBV6-4 and TRBJ2-3, with 9 middle bases fitting TRBD1. Sample: PBMCs. The receptor was isolated from a man aged 70-80 years with head and neck cancer. The CDR3 here reads CASSARTGEADTQYF. The sequence in DNA is TGTGCCAGCAGTGCCAGGACAGGGGAAGCAGATACGCAGTATTTT.